This note documents a single TCR beta chain sequence. Its target is unknown. V shed 4 bases and J 4 bases; nucleotides not matched to a gene: 8. The CDR3 is made up of 15 amino acids. CDR1 and CDR2 from the germline V gene are SGHKS and YYEKEE (reference sequence). Template for every sorted-subset replicate PCR totaled roughly 210 ng DNA, roughly 30,000 T cell genomes. Sequencing used immunoSEQ multiplex PCR; TCRdb keeps in-frame clones, though not all of them. Here the sample spans about 1,500,000 clones, around 95% being singletons. The entry originates in a study of shared clonotypes between healthy human individuals. Points from the study as a whole: Among the subsets, naive ones generally showed larger estimated richness than memory ones. The rarefaction results pointed to incomplete sorted-subset sequencing despite large depth.

The sequence came from a man under 40 in good health. The V and J genes are TRBV5-5 and TRBJ1-5, with 7 bases identical to TRBD1. Input material: naive CD4+ T cells sorted from blood. Subset specified: CD45RA+ positively selected. CDR3 sequence: CASSNRDSTNQPQHF. The CDR3 DNA reads TGTGCCAGCAGCAACCGGGACAGCACAAATCAGCCCCAGCATTTT.